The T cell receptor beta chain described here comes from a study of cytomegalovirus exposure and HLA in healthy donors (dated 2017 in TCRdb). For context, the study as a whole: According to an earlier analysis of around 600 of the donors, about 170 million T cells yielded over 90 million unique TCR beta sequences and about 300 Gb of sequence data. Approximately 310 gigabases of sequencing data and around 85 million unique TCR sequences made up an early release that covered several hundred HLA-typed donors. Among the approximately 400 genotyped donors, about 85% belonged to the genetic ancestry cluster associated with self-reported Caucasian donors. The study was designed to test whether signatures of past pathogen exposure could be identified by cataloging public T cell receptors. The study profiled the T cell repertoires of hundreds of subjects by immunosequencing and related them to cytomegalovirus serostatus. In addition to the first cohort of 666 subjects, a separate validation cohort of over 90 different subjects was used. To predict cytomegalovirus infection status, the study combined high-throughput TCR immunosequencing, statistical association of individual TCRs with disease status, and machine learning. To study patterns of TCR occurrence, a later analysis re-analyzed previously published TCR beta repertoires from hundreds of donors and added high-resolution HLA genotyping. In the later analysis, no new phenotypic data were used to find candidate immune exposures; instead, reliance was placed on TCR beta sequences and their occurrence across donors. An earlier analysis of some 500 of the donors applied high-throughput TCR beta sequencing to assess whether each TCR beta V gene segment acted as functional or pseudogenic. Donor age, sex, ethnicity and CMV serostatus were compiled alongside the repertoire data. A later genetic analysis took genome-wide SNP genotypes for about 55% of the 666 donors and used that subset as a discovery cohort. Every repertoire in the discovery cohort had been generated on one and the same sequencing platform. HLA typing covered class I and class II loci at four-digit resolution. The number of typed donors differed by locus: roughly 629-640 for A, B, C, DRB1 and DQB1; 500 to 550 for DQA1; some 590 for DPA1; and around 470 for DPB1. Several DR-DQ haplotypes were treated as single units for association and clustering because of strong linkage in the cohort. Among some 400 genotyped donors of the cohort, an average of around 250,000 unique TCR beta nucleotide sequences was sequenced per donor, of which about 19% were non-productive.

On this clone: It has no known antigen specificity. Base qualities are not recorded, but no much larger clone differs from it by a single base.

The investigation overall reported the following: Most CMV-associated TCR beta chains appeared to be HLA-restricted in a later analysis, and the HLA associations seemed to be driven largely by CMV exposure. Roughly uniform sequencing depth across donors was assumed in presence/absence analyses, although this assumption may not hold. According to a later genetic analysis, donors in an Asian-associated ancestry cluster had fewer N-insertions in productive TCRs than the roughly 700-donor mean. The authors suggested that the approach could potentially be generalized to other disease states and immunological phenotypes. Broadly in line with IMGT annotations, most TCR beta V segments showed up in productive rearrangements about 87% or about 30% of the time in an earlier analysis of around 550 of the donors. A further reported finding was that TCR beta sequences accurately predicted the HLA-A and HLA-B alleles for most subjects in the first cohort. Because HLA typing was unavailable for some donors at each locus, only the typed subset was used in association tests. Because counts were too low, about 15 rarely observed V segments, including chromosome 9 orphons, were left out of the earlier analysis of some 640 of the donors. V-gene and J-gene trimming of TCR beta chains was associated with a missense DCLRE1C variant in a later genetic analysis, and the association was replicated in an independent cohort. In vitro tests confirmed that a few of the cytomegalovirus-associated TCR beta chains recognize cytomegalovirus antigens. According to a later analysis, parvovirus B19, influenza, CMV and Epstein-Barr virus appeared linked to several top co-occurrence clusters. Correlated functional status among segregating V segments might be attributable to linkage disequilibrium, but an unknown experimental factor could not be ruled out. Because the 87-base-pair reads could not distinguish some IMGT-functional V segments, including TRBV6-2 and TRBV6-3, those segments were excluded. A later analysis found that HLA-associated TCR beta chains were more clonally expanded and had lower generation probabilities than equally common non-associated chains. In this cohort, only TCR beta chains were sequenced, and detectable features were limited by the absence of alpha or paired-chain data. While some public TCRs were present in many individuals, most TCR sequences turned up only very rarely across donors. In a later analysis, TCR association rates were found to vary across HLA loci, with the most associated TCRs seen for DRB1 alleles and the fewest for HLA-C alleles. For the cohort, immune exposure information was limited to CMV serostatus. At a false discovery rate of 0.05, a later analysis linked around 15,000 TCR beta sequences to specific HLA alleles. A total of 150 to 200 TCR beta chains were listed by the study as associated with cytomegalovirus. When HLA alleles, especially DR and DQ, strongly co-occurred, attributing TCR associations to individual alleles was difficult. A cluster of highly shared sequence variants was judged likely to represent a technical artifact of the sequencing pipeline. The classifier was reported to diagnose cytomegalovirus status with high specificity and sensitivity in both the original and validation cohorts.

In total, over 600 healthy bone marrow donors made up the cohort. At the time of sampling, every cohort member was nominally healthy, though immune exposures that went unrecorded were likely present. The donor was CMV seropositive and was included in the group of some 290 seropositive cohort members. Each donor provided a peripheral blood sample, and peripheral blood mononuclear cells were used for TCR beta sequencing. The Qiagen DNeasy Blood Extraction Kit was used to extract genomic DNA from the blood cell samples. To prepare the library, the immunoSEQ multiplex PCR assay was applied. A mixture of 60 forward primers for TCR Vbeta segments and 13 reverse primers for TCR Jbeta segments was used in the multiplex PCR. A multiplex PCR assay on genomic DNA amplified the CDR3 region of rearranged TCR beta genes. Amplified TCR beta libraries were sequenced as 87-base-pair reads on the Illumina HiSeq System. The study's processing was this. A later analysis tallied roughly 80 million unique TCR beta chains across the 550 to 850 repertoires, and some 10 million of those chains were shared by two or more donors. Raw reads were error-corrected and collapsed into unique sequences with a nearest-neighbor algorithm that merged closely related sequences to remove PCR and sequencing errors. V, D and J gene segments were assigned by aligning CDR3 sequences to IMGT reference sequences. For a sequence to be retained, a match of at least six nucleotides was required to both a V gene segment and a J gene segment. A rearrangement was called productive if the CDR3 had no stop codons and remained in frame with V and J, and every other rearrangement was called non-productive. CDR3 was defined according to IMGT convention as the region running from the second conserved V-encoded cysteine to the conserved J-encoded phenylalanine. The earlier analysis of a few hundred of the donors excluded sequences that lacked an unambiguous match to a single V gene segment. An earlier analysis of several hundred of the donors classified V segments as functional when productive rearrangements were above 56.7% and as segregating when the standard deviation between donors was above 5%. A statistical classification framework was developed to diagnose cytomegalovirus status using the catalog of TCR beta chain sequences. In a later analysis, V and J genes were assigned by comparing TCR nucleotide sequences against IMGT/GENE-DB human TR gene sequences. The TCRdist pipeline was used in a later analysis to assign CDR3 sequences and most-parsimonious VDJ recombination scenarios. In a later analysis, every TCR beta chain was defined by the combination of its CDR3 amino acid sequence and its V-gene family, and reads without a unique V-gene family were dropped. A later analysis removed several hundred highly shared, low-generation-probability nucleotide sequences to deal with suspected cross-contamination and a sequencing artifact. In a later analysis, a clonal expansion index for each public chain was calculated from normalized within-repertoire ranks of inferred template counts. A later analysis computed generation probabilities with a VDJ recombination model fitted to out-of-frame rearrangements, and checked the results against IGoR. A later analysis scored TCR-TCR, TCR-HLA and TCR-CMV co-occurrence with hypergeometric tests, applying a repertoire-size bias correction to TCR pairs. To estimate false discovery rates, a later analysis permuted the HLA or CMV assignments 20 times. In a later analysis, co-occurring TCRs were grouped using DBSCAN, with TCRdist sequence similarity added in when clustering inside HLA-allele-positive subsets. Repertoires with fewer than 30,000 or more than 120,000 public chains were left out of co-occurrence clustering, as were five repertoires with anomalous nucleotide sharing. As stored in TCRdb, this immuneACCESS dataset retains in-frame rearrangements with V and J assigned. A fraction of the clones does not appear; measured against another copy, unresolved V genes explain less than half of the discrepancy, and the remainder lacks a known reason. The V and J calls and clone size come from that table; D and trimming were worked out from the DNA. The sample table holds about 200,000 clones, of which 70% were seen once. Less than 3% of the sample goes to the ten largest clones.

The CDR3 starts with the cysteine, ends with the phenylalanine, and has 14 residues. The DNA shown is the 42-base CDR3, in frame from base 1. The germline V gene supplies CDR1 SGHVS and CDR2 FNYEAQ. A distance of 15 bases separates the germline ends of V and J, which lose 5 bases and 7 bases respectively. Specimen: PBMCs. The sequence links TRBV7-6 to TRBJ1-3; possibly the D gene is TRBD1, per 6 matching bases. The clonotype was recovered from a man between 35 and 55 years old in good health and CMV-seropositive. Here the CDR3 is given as CASSPKQGGNTIYF. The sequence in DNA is TGTGCCAGCAGCCCAAAACAGGGAGGGAACACCATATATTTT.